Listed here are 21 T cell receptor beta chains from one sample, sequenced in a study of patients and donors after allogeneic stem cell transplantation. TCRdb recomputed calls from the RT-PCR reads with MiXCR, one row per CDR3 protein. The sample has approximately 90,000 distinct CDR3 sequences; just under 5% are singletons. Material for sequencing was blood, either unsorted or a sorted T cell fraction (not recorded which). These receptors were taken from a human donor who was either an allogeneic HSCT recipient or a stem cell or donor lymphocyte infusion donor (not recorded which). It is not recorded whose cells these are; they may come from a transplant donor.

This clonotype was found many times. The genes are TRBV7-2 and TRBJ2-1; D possibly uses TRBD1 or TRBD2 (7 bases each). V was clipped by 0 bases and J by 15 bases, with 18 bases between them. Germline CDR1 SGHTA, CDR2 FQGNSA. This CDR3 is 14 amino acids long. In DNA form, the CDR3 reads TGTGCCAGCAGCTTAGCCGGGGTCAGGGGGGGTCTGTTCTTC. It is translated as CASSLAGVRGGLFF.

This clonotype showed up many times. The V and J genes are TRBV6-1 and TRBJ2-1, with a tentative D call TRBD1 (6 bases). This CDR3 has 15 residues. Germline-derived CDR1 and CDR2 are MNHNS and SASEGT. V was pared by 5 bases and J by 0 bases, with 11 bases between. The CDR3 DNA is TGTGCCAGCAGTCCTACAGGGATCTCCTACAATGAGCAGTTCTTC. Residues: CASSPTGISYNEQFF.

This clonotype was counted at least ten times. J is TRBJ1-2 and V is TRBV6-5, with no clear D. Germline CDR1 reads MNHEY; CDR2 reads SVGAGI. The CDR3 consists of 15 residues. V lost 0 bases to trimming and J lost 7 bases, with 15 bases between them. The CDR3 DNA is TGTGCCAGCAGTTACTCGAGGTCGTGGGCTGGTGGCTACACCTTC. Its protein product is CASSYSRSWAGGYTF.

This clonotype was observed at least ten times. V usage is TRBV3-1 and J usage is TRBJ1-3; no definite D call. CDR1 is LGHDT, CDR2 YNNKEL, per germline (reference sequence). Trimming stripped 1 base from V and 9 bases from J, with 7 bases between. This CDR3 is built from 12 residues. The CDR3 coding sequence is TGTGCCAGCAGCCAAGGGCCCGGCACCATATATTTT. It codes for CASSQGPGTIYF.

This clonotype was recorded at least ten times. The V gene is TRBV18, the J gene TRBJ1-5; 7 bases fit TRBD1. Germline V gene lookup returns CDR1 KGHSH and CDR2 LQKENI. CDR3 length equals 13 residues. The V and J ends lost 6 bases and 4 bases, in that order; junction bases with no gene match: 3. The CDR3 spells CASSSDRNQPQHF. The CDR3 DNA reads as TGTGCCAGCTCGTCGGACAGGAATCAGCCCCAGCATTTT.

This clonotype was found a few times. This chain joins TRBV20-1 and TRBJ2-3, with 7 nucleotides matching TRBD1. The CDR3 is 12 residues long. With 2 bases clipped from V and 4 bases from J, the junction kept 0 bases outside the gene matches. Per germline, CDR1 DFQATT and CDR2 SNEGSKA (reference sequence). The CDR3 bases are TGCAGTGCTAGACAGGGGGCAGATACGCAGTATTTT. Amino acids: CSARQGADTQYF.

This clonotype was counted many times. Here the CDR3 DNA reads TGCGCCAGCAGCCCGGGACAGGGGGCTTACAATGAGCAGTTCTTC. Translating gives CASSPGQGAYNEQFF. The V gene is TRBV5-1, the J gene TRBJ2-1, with 12 bases aligning to TRBD1. V trimming: 4 bases; J trimming: 4 bases; junction bases outside the gene matches: 3. Germline V gives CDR1 SGHRS, CDR2 YFSETQ. This CDR3 is 15 amino acids long.

The chain carries TRBV7-9 and TRBJ2-1; TRBD1 might be the D (5 bases). V was cut by 5 bases and J by 8 bases, with 19 bases left in between. CDR3 length: 15 residues. In germline, CDR1 is SEHNR, CDR2 FQNEAQ (reference sequence). As DNA, the CDR3 is TGTGCCAGCAGCCCACCCTTCCGGTGGGGCCATGAGCAGTTCTTC. Its protein product is CASSPPFRWGHEQFF. Supplemented by reference TRBV7-9 and TRBJ2-1, the full variable domain reads DTGVSQNPRHKITKRGQNVTFRCDPISEHNRLYWYRQTLGQGPEFLTYFQNEAQLEKSRLLSDRFSAERPKGSFSTLEIQRTEQGDSAMYLCASSPPFRWGHEQFFGPGTRLTVL.

This clonotype has a count of ten or more. The chain combines TRBV6-6 with TRBJ1-2; 10 bases fit TRBD1. The CDR3 is 13 amino acids. J gave up 3 bases and V 8 bases, and 3 bases lay outside the gene matches. From germline, CDR1 is MNHNY and CDR2 SVGAGI (reference sequence). Here the CDR3 DNA reads TGTGCCAGCTCGGGGACAGGGGACTATGGCTACACCTTC. Its translation is CASSGTGDYGYTF.

This clonotype showed up many times. One end of the junction is discordant with germline, which a read error may explain. The gene calls are TRBV12-3 or TRBV12-4 and TRBJ1-3; weak D call: TRBD1 (5 bases). The CDR3 is 15 amino acids. In DNA, the CDR3 is TGTGCCAGCAGTTCCGGGACGGGCTCTCGAAACACCATATATTTT. Translated, it gives CASSSGTGSRNTIYF.

This clonotype was detected ten times or more. The chain recombines TRBV12-3 or TRBV12-4 with TRBJ1-5; 7 positions agree with TRBD1. Trimming took 1 base from V and 7 from J; bases not matched to a gene: 4. This CDR3 has 14 amino acids. The CDR3 DNA sequence: TGTGCCAGCAGTTTAGGGCAGGGGGACCAGCCCCAGCATTTT. Translating gives CASSLGQGDQPQHF.

There are many counts of this clonotype. V gene TRBV6-1 combines with J gene TRBJ2-7, with D uncertain. This CDR3 region has 15 residues. The V and J ends lost 5 bases and 2 bases respectively, with 16 bases between them. Per the germline V gene, CDR1 is MNHNS and CDR2 is SASEGT. CDR3 DNA sequence: TGTGCCAGCAGTCCCCGGTGGGCCGAGACCTACGAGCAGTACTTC. Protein: CASSPRWAETYEQYF.

This clonotype was seen repeatedly, ten times or more. This rearrangement joins TRBV5-1 to TRBJ2-7; D gene ambiguous. The CDR3 runs to 13 residues. Trimming left V 3 bases short and J 2 bases short, with 9 bases between. CDR1 SGHRS and CDR2 YFSETQ come from the germline V gene. The CDR3 DNA reads as TGCGCCAGCAGCTCCGACGGAGCCTACGAGCAGTACTTC. Protein sequence: CASSSDGAYEQYF. Filled out from reference TRBV5-1 and TRBJ2-7, the complete variable domain reads KAGVTQTPRYLIKTRGQQVTLSCSPISGHRSVSWYQQTPGQGLQFLFEYFSETQRNKGNFPGRFSGRQFSNSRSEMNVSTLELGDSALYLCASSSDGAYEQYFGPGTRLTVT.

This clonotype was counted ten times or more. The gene calls are TRBV10-3 and TRBJ1-1, with 9 nucleotides matching TRBD1. CDR1 is ENHRY, CDR2 SYGVKD, per germline. Trimming cost V 6 bases and J 4 bases; bases outside gene matches: 0. This CDR3 comprises 12 residues. This chain's CDR3 is CAIRTGGTEAFF. CDR3 nucleotides: TGTGCCATCAGGACAGGGGGCACTGAAGCTTTCTTT.

Ten or more counts support this clonotype. The chain links TRBV7-9 to TRBJ1-1; 7 bases line up with TRBD1. This CDR3 spans 14 amino acids. The junction had 4 bases not matched to a gene; V was cut back by 0 bases and J by 6 bases. CDR1 and CDR2 (germline): SEHNR, FQNEAQ (reference sequence). Here the CDR3 reads CASSLARDSAEAFF. CDR3 nucleotide sequence: TGTGCCAGCAGCTTAGCGCGGGACAGTGCTGAAGCTTTCTTT.

This clonotype was observed many times. This sequence joins TRBV18 and TRBJ2-7, with D unclear. Deletions cut 4 bases from V and 0 bases from J, with 4 bases between. This CDR3 comprises 12 residues. The V gene's germline CDR1 is KGHSH and CDR2 LQKENI. DNA of the CDR3: TGTGCCAGCTCACGGGCCTCCTACGAGCAGTACTTC. Protein sequence: CASSRASYEQYF.

This clonotype was recorded a few times. The CDR3 coding sequence is TGTGCCAGTAGTTATAGCGGCATTTCCTACAATGAGCAGTTCTTC. This gives the protein CASSYSGISYNEQFF. The chain is built from TRBV19 and TRBJ2-1; tentative D call: TRBD2 (6 bases). Germline V lookup: CDR1 LNHDA, CDR2 SQIVND (reference sequence). Between the trimmed V and J ends, which lost 5 bases and 1 base, there was a span of 12 bases. The CDR3 consists of 15 residues.

In this sample, this clonotype turned up many times. The V and J genes are TRBV5-1 and TRBJ1-5; D may be TRBD1 (5 bases). Per the germline V gene, CDR1 is SGHRS and CDR2 is YFSETQ. CDR3 length: 15 amino acids. V was trimmed by 0 bases and J by 3 bases, leaving 10 bases between them. The CDR3 region is CASSLDGAPNQPQHF. In DNA, the CDR3 is TGCGCCAGCAGCTTGGATGGGGCCCCCAATCAGCCCCAGCATTTT.

This clonotype appeared a few times. V is TRBV7-3 and J is TRBJ2-3; 8 nucleotides agree with TRBD2. The V segment lost 2 bases and the J segment 11 bases; nucleotides outside the gene matches: 3. CDR1 and CDR2 from the germline V gene are SGHTA and FQGTGA. This CDR3 comprises 12 residues. Written as DNA, the CDR3 is TGTGCCAGCAGCTTAGAGCGGGGGAGGCAGTATTTT. Its protein is CASSLERGRQYF.

DNA for the CDR3: TGCAGTGCTAGAGACCACCTTTTGGGGAATCAAGAGACCCAGTACTTC. The encoded protein is CSARDHLLGNQETQYF. This chain joins TRBV20-1 and TRBJ2-5; no firm D call. Germline CDR1 DFQATT, CDR2 SNEGSKA (reference sequence). The CDR3 is 16 amino acids. Trimming stripped 0 bases from V and 2 bases from J, with 16 bases between.

By share of the sample, this clonotype is medium-sized. The J gene is TRBJ2-1, the V gene TRBV12-3 or TRBV12-4, with 9 bases that match TRBD2. The CDR3 is 15 amino acids. V was clipped by 5 bases and J by 1 base; unmatched bases: 3. Here the CDR3 DNA reads TGTGCCAGCAGTACAGCGGGGGGTTCCTACAATGAGCAGTTCTTC. It yields the protein CASSTAGGSYNEQFF.